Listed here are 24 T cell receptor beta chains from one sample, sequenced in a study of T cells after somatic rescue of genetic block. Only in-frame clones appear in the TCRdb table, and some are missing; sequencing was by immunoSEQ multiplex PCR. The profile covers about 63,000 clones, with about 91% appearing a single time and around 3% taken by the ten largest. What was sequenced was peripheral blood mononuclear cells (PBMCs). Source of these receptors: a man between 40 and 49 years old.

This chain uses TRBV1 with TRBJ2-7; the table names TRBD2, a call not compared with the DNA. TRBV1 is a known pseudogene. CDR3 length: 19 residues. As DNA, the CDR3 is TGCACCAGCAGCCAACATCCGTGGCTAGCGGGAGGGTGGGCCTACGAGCAGTACTTC. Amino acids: CTSSQHPWLAGGWAYEQYF.

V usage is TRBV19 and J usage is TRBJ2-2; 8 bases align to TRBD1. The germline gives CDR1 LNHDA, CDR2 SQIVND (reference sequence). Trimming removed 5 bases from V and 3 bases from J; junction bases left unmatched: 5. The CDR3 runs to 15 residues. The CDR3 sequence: CASSPRQGYTGELFF. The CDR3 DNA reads TGTGCCAGTAGTCCCAGACAGGGGTACACCGGGGAGCTGTTTTTT.

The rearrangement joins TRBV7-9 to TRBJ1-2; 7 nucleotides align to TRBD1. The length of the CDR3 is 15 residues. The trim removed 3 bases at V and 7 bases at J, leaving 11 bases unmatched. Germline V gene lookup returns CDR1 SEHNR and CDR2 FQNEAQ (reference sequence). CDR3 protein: CASSLATGSSSGYTF. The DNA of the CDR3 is TGTGCCAGCAGCTTGGCGACAGGGAGTAGCTCTGGCTACACCTTC.

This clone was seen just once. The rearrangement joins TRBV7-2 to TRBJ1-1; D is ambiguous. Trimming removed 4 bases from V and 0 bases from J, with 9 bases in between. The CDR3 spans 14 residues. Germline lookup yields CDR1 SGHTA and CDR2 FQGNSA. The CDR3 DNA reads TGTGCCAGCAGCTCCGGACGTCTGAACACTGAAGCTTTCTTT. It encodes CASSSGRLNTEAFF.

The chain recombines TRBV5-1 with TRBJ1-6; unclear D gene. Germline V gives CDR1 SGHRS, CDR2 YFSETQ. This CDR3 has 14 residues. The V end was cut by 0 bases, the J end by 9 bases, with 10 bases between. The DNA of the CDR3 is TGCGCCAGCAGCTTGGCCTGGTTGGGTTCACCCCTCCACTTT. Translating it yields CASSLAWLGSPLHF.

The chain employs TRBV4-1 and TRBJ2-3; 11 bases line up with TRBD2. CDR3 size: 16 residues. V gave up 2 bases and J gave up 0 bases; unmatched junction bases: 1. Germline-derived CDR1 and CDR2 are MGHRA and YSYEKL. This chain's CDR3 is CASSQRLAGSTDTQYF. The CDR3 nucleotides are TGCGCCAGCAGCCAAAGACTAGCGGGAAGCACAGATACGCAGTATTTT.

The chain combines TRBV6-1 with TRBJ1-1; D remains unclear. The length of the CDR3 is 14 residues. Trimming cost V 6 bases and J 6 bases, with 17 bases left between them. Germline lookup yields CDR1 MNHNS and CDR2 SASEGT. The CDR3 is CASRIAPVESEAFF. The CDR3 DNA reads TGTGCCAGCAGAATTGCGCCGGTGGAGTCTGAAGCTTTCTTT.

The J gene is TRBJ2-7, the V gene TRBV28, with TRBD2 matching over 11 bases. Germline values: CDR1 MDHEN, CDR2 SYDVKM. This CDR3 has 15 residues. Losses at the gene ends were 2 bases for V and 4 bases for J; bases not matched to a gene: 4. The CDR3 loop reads CASSLQSSGRYEQYF. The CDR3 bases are TGTGCCAGCAGTTTACAATCTAGCGGGAGGTACGAGCAGTACTTC.

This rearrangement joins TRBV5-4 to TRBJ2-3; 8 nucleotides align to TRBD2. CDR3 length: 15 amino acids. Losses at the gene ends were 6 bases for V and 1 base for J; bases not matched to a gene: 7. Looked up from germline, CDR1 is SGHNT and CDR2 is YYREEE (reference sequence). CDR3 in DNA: TGTGCCAGCACCACGAGCGGGAGAGGCACAGATACGCAGTATTTT. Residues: CASTTSGRGTDTQYF.

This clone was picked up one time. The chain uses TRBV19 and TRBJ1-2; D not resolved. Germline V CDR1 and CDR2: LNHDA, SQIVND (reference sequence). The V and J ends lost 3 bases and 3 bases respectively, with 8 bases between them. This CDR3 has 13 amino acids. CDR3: CASSISQHYGYTF. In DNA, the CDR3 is TGTGCCAGTAGTATTTCGCAGCACTATGGCTACACCTTC.

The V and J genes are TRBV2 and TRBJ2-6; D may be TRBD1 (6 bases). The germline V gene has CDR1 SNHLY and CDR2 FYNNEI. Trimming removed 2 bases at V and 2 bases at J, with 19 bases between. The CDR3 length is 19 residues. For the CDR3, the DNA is TGTGCCAGCAGTGAAAAGCGGACAGCCCGCGGTCCTGGGGCCAACGTCCTGACTTTC. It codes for CASSEKRTARGPGANVLTF.

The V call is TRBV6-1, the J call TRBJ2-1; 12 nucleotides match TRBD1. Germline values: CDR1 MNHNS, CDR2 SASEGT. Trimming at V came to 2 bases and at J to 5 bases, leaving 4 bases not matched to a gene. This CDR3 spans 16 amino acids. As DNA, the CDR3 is TGTGCCAGCAGTGAATACGGGACAGGGGGCCACAATGAGCAGTTCTTC. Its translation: CASSEYGTGGHNEQFF.

CDR3 in DNA: TGTGCCAGCAGCCGAGACAGGGTTAACTATGGCTACACCTTC. It codes for CASSRDRVNYGYTF. The V call is TRBV6-5, the J call TRBJ1-2, with TRBD1 matching over 7 bases. Trimming cost V 6 bases and J 1 base; bases outside gene matches: 5. The CDR3 consists of 14 residues. The germline V gene encodes CDR1 MNHEY and CDR2 SVGAGI.

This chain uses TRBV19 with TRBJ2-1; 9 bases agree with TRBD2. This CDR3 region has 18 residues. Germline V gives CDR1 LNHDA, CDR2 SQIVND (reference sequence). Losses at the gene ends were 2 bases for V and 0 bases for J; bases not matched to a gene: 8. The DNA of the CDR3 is TGTGCCAGTAGTATAACGTACCTAGCGGGGATCTCCTACAATGAGCAGTTCTTC. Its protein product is CASSITYLAGISYNEQFF. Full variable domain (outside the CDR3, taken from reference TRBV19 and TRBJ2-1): DGGITQSPKYLFRKEGQNVTLSCEQNLNHDAMYWYRQDPGQGLRLIYYSQIVNDFQKGDIAEGYSVSREKKESFPLTVTSAQKNPTAFYLCASSITYLAGISYNEQFFGPGTRLTVL.

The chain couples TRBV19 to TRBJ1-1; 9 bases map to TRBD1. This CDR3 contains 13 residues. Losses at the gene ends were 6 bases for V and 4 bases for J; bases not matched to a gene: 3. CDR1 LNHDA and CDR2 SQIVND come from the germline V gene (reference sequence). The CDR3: CASRVGQGTEAFF. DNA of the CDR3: TGTGCCAGTAGAGTGGGACAGGGCACTGAAGCTTTCTTT. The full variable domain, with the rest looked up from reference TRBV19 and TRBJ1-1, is DGGITQSPKYLFRKEGQNVTLSCEQNLNHDAMYWYRQDPGQGLRLIYYSQIVNDFQKGDIAEGYSVSREKKESFPLTVTSAQKNPTAFYLCASRVGQGTEAFFGQGTRLTVV.

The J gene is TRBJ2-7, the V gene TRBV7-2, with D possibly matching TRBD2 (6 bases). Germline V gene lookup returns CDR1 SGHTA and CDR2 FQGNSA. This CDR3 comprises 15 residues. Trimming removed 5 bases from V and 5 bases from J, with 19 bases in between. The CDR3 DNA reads TGTGCCAGCAGCATCCAGGGACTCAAGGGAGACGAGCAGTACTTC. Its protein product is CASSIQGLKGDEQYF.

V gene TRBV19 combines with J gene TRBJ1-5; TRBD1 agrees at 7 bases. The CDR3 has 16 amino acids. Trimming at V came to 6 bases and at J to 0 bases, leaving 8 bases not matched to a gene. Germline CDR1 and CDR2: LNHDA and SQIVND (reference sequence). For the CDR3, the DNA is TGTGCCAGTAGGGGCAAGGGACAGCCTAGCAATCAGCCCCAGCATTTT. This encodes CASRGKGQPSNQPQHF.

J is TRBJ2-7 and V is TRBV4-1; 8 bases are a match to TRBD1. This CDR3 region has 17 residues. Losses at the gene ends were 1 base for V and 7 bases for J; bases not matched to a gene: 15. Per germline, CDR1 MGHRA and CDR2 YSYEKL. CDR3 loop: CASSQASRQGSASEQYF. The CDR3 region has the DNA TGCGCCAGCAGCCAAGCCTCCCGACAGGGGTCCGCTAGTGAGCAGTACTTC.

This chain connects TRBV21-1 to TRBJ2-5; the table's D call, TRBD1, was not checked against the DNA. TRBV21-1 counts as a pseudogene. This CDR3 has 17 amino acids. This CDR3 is CASSKRGDRGQQETQYF. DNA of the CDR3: TGTGCCAGCAGCAAGCGGGGGGACAGGGGGCAACAAGAGACCCAGTACTTC.

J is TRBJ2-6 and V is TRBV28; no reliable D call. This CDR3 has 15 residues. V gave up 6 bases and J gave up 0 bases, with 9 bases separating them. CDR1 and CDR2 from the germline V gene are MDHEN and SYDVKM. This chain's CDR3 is CASRATNSGANVLTF. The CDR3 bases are TGTGCCAGCAGGGCAACCAACTCTGGGGCCAACGTCCTGACTTTC.

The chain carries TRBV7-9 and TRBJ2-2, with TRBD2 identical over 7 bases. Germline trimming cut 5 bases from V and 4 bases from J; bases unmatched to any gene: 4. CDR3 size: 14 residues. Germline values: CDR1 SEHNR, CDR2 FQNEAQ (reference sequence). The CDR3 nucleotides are TGTGCCAGCAGCCAACTAGCGACCACCGGGGAGCTGTTTTTT. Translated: CASSQLATTGELFF.

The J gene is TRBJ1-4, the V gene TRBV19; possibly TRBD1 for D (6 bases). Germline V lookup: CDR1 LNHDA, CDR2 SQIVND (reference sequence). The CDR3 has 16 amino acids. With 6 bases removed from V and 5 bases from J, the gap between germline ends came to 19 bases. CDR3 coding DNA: TGTGCCAGTAGCCGGAAACAGGGCGGTGGAAATGAAAAACTGTTTTTT. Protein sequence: CASSRKQGGGNEKLFF.

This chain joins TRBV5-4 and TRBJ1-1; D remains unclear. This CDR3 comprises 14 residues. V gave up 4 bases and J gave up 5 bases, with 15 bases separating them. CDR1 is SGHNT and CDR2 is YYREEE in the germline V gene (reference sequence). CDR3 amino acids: CASSGYSKGTEAFF. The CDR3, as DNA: TGTGCCAGCAGCGGATACTCCAAGGGAACTGAAGCTTTCTTT.

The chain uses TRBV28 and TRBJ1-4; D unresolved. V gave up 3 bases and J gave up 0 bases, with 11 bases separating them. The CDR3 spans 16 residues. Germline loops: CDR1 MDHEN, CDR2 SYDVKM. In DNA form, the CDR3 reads TGTGCCAGCAGTTTGGAAGGGCTATCAACTAATGAAAAACTGTTTTTT. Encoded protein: CASSLEGLSTNEKLFF.